This T cell receptor beta chain was captured in a study of T-cell memory formation after mild COVID-19 (dated by TCRdb to the early 2020s). Regarding the research as a whole: Most TCR sequence clusters were specific to one of the two donors. In two donors, T-cell clones that expanded and contracted after mild COVID-19 were followed by sequencing TCRalpha and TCRbeta repertoires longitudinally. Two young, previously healthy adult volunteers made up the cohort, one male and one female.

PBMCs were isolated by Ficoll-Paque density gradient centrifugation. Reads for this sample came from an Illumina NovaSeq 6000. cDNA libraries for TCRalpha and TCRbeta were prepared by 5'RACE using constant-segment primers, with sample barcodes and unique molecular identifiers added. Trizol reagent was used to extract RNA from every sample. The libraries were amplified in two PCR steps, and the second step added a second sample barcode and Illumina TruSeq adapters. Sequencing of libraries was performed on an Illumina NovaSeq with 2 x 150 bp paired-end reads. On the authors' methods: Demultiplexing of reads and collapsing into UMI-guided consensus sequences were performed with migec v1.2.7. Using mixcr v2.1.11, the UMI consensuses were aligned to TRA and TRB V and J templates and assembled into clonotypes. Expanded or contracted clonotypes were those called significant by both edgeR and NoisET, with noise models trained on biological replicates. For edgeR calls, a false discovery rate-adjusted p below 0.01 and a log2 fold-change threshold of 1 were applied. As an exploratory analysis of dynamics, PCA with hierarchical clustering was applied to max-normalized trajectories of the 1000 most abundant clonotypes. Each responding clone was given a CD4 or CD8 phenotype based on the CD4+ and CD8+ repertoires, which had been sequenced separately. The raw public reads went through TCRdb reprocessing: fastp at Q25, MiXCR clone calling, in-frame beta chains kept. CDR3 protein sequences are deduplicated, and each keeps its most common genes and DNA. V and J calls and clone size were set by TCRdb, not the authors. The sample contains approximately 300,000 distinct CDR3 sequences, approximately 8% of them found a single time. The ten largest account for about 20% of the sample.

From cysteine to phenylalanine, the CDR3 is 16 amino acids long. Only the CDR3 DNA is retained, 48 bases long and in frame from the first base. After removal of 1 base from V and 9 bases from J, the junction retains 4 bases not matched to a gene. For CDR1 and CDR2, the germline V gene lists SGHTA and FQGNSA. Ten or more counts support this clonotype. It has no known antigen specificity. Per-base qualities were not stored, and no clone one base away is much larger. Study-wide findings and limitations: From day 15 to 85, contracting clones showed balanced CD4/CD8 phenotypes, whereas a second wave of clones that expanded from day 15 to 37 leaned towards CD4+. SARS-CoV-2 specificity of the second-wave clones peaking on day 37 was not confirmed. Some responding clones were detected in pre-infection memory, suggesting pre-existing cross-reactive memory T cells joined the SARS-CoV-2 response. Contracting CD4+ clones were found mainly in CM and EM memory subsets, while CD8+ clones were enriched in EMRA. Only a couple of mild cases were covered in the study, and larger cohorts including severe cases with pre-infection samples were considered necessary.

The receptor comes from a man in his late teens or twenties who had mild COVID-19 (a few samples of this study predate the infection). The sample titles of this study are shuffled in the database, so cell type and time point are left out; the donor was told from shared clones. Input material: PBMCs or a T cell subset sorted from them (not recorded which). Here the chain combines TRBV7-2 and TRBJ2-2; TRBD2 agrees with 14 junctional bases. Read as DNA, the sequence is TGTGCCAGCAGCTTAGATGGGACTAGCGGGGGAAGGGAGCTGTTTTTT. Its protein is CASSLDGTSGGRELFF.